Listed below are T cell receptor beta chains from one sample, sequenced in a study of human T cells and chemical hapten exposure. MiXCR was run by TCRdb on the RACE reads, yielding one entry per CDR3 protein. The sample has roughly 360,000 distinct CDR3 sequences; approximately 5% are singletons. Source: whole blood, taken in connection with sensitization to the hapten diphenylcyclopropenone (DPC). All receptors derive from a woman aged 45-59 years with alopecia areata. Some clones in this sample may be carry-over from other donors' samples. Both conserved end residues are part of each CDR3. The D gene is left open where the match is weak. Size tells how often a clone was seen (once, few, many) or the class of an expanded clone, and some rows leave it out.

J,D,V,size,DNA,CDR3
TRBJ2-7,TRBD1,TRBV20-1,many,TGCAGTGCTCGGAAAACAGGGGTCGGCGAGCAGTACTTC,CSARKTGVGEQYF
TRBJ1-1,.,TRBV29-1,many,TGCAGCGTTAGAGACAGAGTCACTGAAGCTTTCTTT,CSVRDRVTEAFF
TRBJ1-6,.,TRBV27,few,TGTGCCAGCAGTTTCTACGGGGTAGCCTATAATTCACCCCTCCACTTT,CASSFYGVAYNSPLHF
TRBJ1-5,.,TRBV3-1,many,TGTGCCAGCACCAACCAAGGGGGCAATCAGCCCCAGCATTTT,CASTNQGGNQPQHF
TRBJ1-4,.,TRBV27,.,TGTGCCAGCAGTTTGAATCCCCACAGGGAAAAACTGTTTTTT,CASSLNPHREKLFF
TRBJ1-1,TRBD1,TRBV20-1,many,TGCAGTGCCCCGGAGGGGGCAGTGGGCACTGAAGCTTTCTTT,CSAPEGAVGTEAFF
TRBJ1-1,.,TRBV3-1,few,TGTGCCAGCAGCCAAGATGGGCGGGGAAACACTGAAGCTTTCTTT,CASSQDGRGNTEAFF
TRBJ2-1,.,TRBV6-2/TRBV6-3,many,TGTGCCAGCACCCCCCCCCCGACACAAGGGGTAACCTACAATGAGCAGTTCTTC,CASTPPPTQGVTYNEQFF
TRBJ2-6,.,TRBV12-3/TRBV12-4,many,TGTGCCAGCACCGACCGGCGGAGGGGCGTTCTACCGTTCTCTGGGGCCAACGTCCTGACTTTC,CASTDRRRGVLPFSGANVLTF
TRBJ1-3,TRBD1,TRBV6-1,.,TGTGTCAGCAGTGCCTCGACAGGGGGCATCCCACTTGATCGAAACACCATATATTTT,CVSSASTGGIPLDRNTIYF
TRBJ2-3,TRBD2,TRBV27,few,TGTGCCAGCAGTTCAGGCGGGAGGGGCACAGATACGCAGTATTTT,CASSSGGRGTDTQYF
TRBJ2-7,TRBD2,TRBV18,few,TGTGCCAGCTCACCTGGGGGGGACGCGTCCGAGCAGTACTTC,CASSPGGDASEQYF
TRBJ2-1,TRBD2,TRBV5-1,few,TGCGCCAGCAGCTCCCACGGGGGGAATGAGCAGTTCTTC,CASSSHGGNEQFF
TRBJ1-5,TRBD1,TRBV9,few,TGTGCCAGCAGTCCGACAGGGGCGCCTCAGCCCCAGCATTTT,CASSPTGAPQPQHF
TRBJ2-1,.,TRBV12-3/TRBV12-4,many,TGTGCCAGCAGTTTTGGTAGCCCAGCCTACAATGAGCAGTTCTTC,CASSFGSPAYNEQFF
TRBJ1-6,.,TRBV27,.,TGTGCCAGCAGTTTAGCAGGGGCGAAAAATTCACCCCTCCACTTT,CASSLAGAKNSPLHF
TRBJ2-3,TRBD2,TRBV9,.,TGTGCCAGCAGCCCCCCGGCAGGGACTAGCGGGGGCTTGCCAGATACGCAGTATTTT,CASSPPAGTSGGLPDTQYF
TRBJ2-5,TRBD1,TRBV6-6,many,TGTGCCAGCAGTTACGGGACAGGAGGTTCGGAGACCCAGTACTTC,CASSYGTGGSETQYF
TRBJ2-6,.,TRBV21-1,many,TGTGCCAGCCCGAGGACAGGGAACGGGGCCAACGTCCTGACTTTC,CASPRTGNGANVLTF
TRBJ2-3,.,TRBV5-6,few,TGTGCCAGCAGCTTGGAGCGCTCCAGCACAGATACGCAGTATTTT,CASSLERSSTDTQYF
TRBJ1-2,.,TRBV19,many,TGTGCCAGTAGTAATACGATGAATGGCTACACCTTC,CASSNTMNGYTF
TRBJ2-2,.,TRBV12-3/TRBV12-4,many,TGTGCCAGCAGTTTCTTAGGGATCGGGGAGCTGTTTTTT,CASSFLGIGELFF
TRBJ2-7,TRBD2,TRBV2,few,TGTGCCGGCACTGTTAGCGGGCTTTCCTACGAGCAGTACTTC,CAGTVSGLSYEQYF
TRBJ2-1,TRBD2,TRBV27,many,TGTGCCAGCAGTTACAAGCGGGGCTACTACAATGAGCAGTTCTTC,CASSYKRGYYNEQFF
TRBJ2-7,.,TRBV20-1,many,TGCAGTGCTAGAGGGGGAGAGAGCTACGAGCAGTACTTC,CSARGGESYEQYF
TRBJ1-4,TRBD1,TRBV6-5,.,TGTGCCAGCAGCCGTAGACTGCAGGGGGCGGATGAAAAACTGTTTTTT,CASSRRLQGADEKLFF
TRBJ1-5,.,TRBV4-1,many,TGCGCCAGCAGCCAAGGGGGACCGAGAAATCAGCCCCAGCATTTT,CASSQGGPRNQPQHF
TRBJ2-7,.,TRBV6-1,many,TGTGCCAGCAGGTCCTACGAGCAGTACTTC,CASRSYEQYF
TRBJ2-5,.,TRBV14,many,TGTGCCAGCAGCCAACAGAGCATAGGGCCCCAGTACTTC,CASSQQSIGPQYF
TRBJ1-2,.,TRBV7-2,.,TGTGCCAGCAGCTCGTACGGGGGGGCAGCCTATGGCTACACCTTC,CASSSYGGAAYGYTF
TRBJ2-6,.,TRBV7-2,few,TGTGCCAGCAGCTTTAATCGTTGGGGCCCTGGGGCCAACGTCCTGACTTTC,CASSFNRWGPGANVLTF
TRBJ2-3,TRBD2,TRBV6-6,few,TGTGCCAGCATCCGAGGCGCGGGGGGCACAGATACGCAGTATTTT,CASIRGAGGTDTQYF
TRBJ1-1,.,TRBV4-3,few,TGCGCCAGCAGCCAAGCCGTTGGGGCTGAAGCTTTCTTT,CASSQAVGAEAFF
TRBJ2-4,.,TRBV4-3,many,TGCGCCAGCAGCCAAGATCGGCAGGGCCAAAACATTCAGTACTTC,CASSQDRQGQNIQYF
TRBJ2-3,.,TRBV7-9,.,TGTGCCAGCAGCTGGGATATTGGAGATACGCAGTATTTT,CASSWDIGDTQYF
TRBJ2-3,.,TRBV24-1,few,TGTGCCACCAGTGAATCCACAGATACGCAGTATTTT,CATSESTDTQYF
TRBJ1-2,.,TRBV18,many,TGTGCCAGCTCACCCTCGATTGGGGAGGCTAACTATGGCTACACCTTC,CASSPSIGEANYGYTF
TRBJ1-5,.,TRBV29-1,many,TGCAGCGCCGGGGGTTTCAATCAGCCCCAGCATTTT,CSAGGFNQPQHF
TRBJ2-7,TRBD2,TRBV24-1,few,TGTGCCACCAGTGATCCCCGAGCGGGAGAGACGGGTGAGCAGTACTTC,CATSDPRAGETGEQYF
TRBJ2-1,.,TRBV11-2,.,TGTGCCAGCAGCTTAACAGCTAGCTCCTACAATGAGCAGTTCTTC,CASSLTASSYNEQFF
TRBJ1-5,.,TRBV12-3/TRBV12-4,.,TGTGCCAGCAGTTTAAGGGGGGGACTAGGCAGCAATCAGCCCCAGCATTTT,CASSLRGGLGSNQPQHF
TRBJ1-6,TRBD1,TRBV7-2,.,TGTGCCAGCGGCTCTGGACAGGGTACCTATAATTCACCCCTCCACTTT,CASGSGQGTYNSPLHF
TRBJ1-2,.,TRBV30,many,TGTGCCTGGAGTCTTGGACTGACGTATGGCTACACCTTC,CAWSLGLTYGYTF